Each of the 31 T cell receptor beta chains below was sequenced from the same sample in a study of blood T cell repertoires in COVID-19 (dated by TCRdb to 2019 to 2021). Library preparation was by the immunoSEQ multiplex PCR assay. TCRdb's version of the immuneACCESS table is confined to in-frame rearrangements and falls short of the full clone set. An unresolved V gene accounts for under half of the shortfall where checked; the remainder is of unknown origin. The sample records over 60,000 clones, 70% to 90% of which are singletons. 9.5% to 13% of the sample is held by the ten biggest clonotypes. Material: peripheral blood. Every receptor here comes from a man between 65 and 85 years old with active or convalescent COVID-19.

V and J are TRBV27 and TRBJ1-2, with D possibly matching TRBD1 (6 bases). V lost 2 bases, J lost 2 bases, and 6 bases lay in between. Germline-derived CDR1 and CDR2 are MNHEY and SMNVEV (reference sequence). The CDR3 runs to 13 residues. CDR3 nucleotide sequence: TGTGCCAGCAGTTTAGGGGGCAACTATGGCTACACCTTC. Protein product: CASSLGGNYGYTF.

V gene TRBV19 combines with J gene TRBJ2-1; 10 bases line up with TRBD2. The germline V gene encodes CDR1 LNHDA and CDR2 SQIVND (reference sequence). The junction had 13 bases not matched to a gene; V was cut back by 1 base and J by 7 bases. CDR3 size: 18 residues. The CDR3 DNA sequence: TGTGCCAGTAGTATAGTATTTTTTTCCAGCGGGAGGGAAAATGAGCAGTTCTTC. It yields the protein CASSIVFFSSGRENEQFF.

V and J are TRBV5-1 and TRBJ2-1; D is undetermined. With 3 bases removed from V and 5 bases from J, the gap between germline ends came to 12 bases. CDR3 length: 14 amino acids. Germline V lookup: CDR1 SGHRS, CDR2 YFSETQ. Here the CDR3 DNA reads TGCGCCAGCAGCTCCTCCAGACTCGACAATGAGCAGTTCTTC. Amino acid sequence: CASSSSRLDNEQFF.

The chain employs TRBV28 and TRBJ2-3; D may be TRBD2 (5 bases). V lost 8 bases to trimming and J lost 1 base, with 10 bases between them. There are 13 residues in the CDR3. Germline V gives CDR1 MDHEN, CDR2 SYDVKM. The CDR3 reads CASPSRGTDTQYF. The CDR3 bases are TGTGCCAGCCCCTCGAGGGGCACAGATACGCAGTATTTT.

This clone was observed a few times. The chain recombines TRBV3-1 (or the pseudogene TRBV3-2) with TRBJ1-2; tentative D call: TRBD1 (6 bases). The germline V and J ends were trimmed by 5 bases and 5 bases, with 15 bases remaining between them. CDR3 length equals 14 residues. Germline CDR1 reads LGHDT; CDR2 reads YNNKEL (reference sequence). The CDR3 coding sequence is TGTGCCAGCAGCACCGGACAGTCTGCTTATGGCTACACCTTC. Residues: CASSTGQSAYGYTF.

The CDR3 region is CASRPTGGGRYQPQHF. In DNA form, the CDR3 reads TGTGCCAGCAGGCCGACAGGGGGGGGAAGGTATCAGCCCCAGCATTTT. The chain recombines TRBV27 with TRBJ1-5; the match to TRBD1 covers 9 bases. V lost 6 bases to trimming and J lost 5 bases; unmatched junction nucleotides: 11. Germline CDR1 reads MNHEY; CDR2 reads SMNVEV (reference sequence). The CDR3 length is 16 residues.

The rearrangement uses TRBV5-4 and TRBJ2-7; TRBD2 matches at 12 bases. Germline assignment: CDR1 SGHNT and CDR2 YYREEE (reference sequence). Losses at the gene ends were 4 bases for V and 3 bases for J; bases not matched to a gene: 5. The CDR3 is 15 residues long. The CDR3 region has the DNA TGTGCCAGCAGCCCTAGCGGGAGGGCTAGCTACGAGCAGTACTTC. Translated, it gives CASSPSGRASYEQYF.

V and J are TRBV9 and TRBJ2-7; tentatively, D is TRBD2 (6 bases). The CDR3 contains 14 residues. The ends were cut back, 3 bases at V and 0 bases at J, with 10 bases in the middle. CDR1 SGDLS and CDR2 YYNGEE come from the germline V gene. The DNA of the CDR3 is TGTGCCAGCAGCGGTGGAGGGAACTCCTACGAGCAGTACTTC. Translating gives CASSGGGNSYEQYF.

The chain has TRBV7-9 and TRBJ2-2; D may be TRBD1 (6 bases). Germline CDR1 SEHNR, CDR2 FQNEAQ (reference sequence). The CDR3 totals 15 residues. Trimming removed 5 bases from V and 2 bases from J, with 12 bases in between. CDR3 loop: CASSPVRGNTGELFF. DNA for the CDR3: TGTGCCAGCAGCCCCGTCAGGGGCAACACCGGGGAGCTGTTTTTT. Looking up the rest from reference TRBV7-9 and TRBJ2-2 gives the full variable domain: DTGVSQNPRHKITKRGQNVTFRCDPISEHNRLYWYRQTLGQGPEFLTYFQNEAQLEKSRLLSDRFSAERPKGSFSTLEIQRTEQGDSAMYLCASSPVRGNTGELFFGEGSRLTVL.

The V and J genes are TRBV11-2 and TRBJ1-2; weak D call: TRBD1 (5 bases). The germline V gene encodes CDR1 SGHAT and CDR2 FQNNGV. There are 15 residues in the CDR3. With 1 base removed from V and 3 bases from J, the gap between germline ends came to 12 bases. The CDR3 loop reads CASSLAIGGDYGYTF. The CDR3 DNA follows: TGTGCCAGCAGCTTAGCCATCGGGGGAGACTATGGCTACACCTTC.

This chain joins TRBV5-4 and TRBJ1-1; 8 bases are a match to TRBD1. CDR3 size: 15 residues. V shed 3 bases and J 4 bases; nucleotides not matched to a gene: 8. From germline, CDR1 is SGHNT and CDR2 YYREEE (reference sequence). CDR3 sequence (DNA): TGTGCCAGCAGCTCAGGGGGCCTTGGTATCACTGAAGCTTTCTTT. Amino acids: CASSSGGLGITEAFF.

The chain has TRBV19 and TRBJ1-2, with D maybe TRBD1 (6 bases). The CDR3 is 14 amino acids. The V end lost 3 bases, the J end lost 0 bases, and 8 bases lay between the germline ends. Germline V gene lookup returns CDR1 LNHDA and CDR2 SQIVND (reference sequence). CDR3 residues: CASSMGATNYGYTF. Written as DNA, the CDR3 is TGTGCCAGTAGTATGGGGGCAACTAACTATGGCTACACCTTC.

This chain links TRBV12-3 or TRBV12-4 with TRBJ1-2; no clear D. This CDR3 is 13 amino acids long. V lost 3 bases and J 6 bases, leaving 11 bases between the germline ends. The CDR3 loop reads CASSFGFGHGYTF. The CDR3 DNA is TGTGCCAGCAGTTTCGGGTTCGGCCATGGCTACACCTTC.

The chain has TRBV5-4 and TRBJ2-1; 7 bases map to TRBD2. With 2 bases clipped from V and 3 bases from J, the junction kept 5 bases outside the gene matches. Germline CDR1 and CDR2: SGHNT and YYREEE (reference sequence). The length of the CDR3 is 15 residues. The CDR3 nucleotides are TGTGCCAGCAGCTTTGGACTAGAGGGCTACAATGAGCAGTTCTTC. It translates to CASSFGLEGYNEQFF.

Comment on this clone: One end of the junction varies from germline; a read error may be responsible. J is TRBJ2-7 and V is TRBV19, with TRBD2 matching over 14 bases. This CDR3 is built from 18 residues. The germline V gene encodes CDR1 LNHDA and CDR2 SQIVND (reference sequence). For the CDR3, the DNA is TGTGCCAGTAGTCTAGAAGGGACTAGCGGGAGCATGAACTACGAGCAGTACTTC. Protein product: CASSLEGTSGSMNYEQYF.

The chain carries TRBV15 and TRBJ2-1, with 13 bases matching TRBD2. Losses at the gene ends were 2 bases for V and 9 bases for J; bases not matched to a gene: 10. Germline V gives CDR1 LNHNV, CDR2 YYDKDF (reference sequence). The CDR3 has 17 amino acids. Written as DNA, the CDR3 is TGTGCCACCAGCAGAACCGGGACTAGCGGGATCGTAGGTGAGCAGTTCTTC. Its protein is CATSRTGTSGIVGEQFF.

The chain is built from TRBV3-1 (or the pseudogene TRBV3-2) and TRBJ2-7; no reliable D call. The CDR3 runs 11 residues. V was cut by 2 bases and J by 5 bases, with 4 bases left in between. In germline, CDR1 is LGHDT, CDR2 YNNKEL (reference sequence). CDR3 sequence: CASSQLHEQYF. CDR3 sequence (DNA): TGTGCCAGCAGCCAACTCCACGAGCAGTACTTC.

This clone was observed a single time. The CDR3 region is CASSQSPGQGRTEAFF. CDR3 sequence (DNA): TGCGCCAGCAGCCAAAGCCCGGGACAGGGTCGGACTGAAGCTTTCTTT. The chain employs TRBV4-1 and TRBJ1-1; 9 bases match TRBD1. J was trimmed by 5 bases and V by 2 bases; bases with no gene match: 9. The CDR3 is made up of 16 amino acids. CDR1 and CDR2 from the germline V gene are MGHRA and YSYEKL.

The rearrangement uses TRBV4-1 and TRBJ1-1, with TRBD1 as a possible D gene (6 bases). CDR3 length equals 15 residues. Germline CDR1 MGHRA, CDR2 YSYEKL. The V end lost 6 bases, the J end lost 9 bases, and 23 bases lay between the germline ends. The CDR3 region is CASRPHAGGAGQAFF. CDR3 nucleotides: TGCGCCAGCAGGCCACATGCTGGGGGGGCCGGACAAGCTTTCTTT.

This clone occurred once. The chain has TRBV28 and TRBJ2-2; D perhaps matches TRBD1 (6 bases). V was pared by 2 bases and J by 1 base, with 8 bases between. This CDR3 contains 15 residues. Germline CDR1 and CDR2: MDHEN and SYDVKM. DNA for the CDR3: TGTGCCAGCAGTTTACTAGGGGGGAACACCGGGGAGCTGTTTTTT. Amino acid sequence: CASSLLGGNTGELFF. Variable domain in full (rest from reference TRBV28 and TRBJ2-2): DVKVTQSSRYLVKRTGEKVFLECVQDMDHENMFWYRQDPGLGLRLIYFSYDVKMKEKGDIPEGYSVSREKKERFSLILESASTNQTSMYLCASSLLGGNTGELFFGEGSRLTVL.

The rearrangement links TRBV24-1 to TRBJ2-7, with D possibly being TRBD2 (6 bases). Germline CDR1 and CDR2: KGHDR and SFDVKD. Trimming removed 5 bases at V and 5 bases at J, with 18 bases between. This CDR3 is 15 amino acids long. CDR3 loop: CATSAAGPYDHEQYF. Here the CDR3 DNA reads TGTGCCACCAGTGCCGCGGGACCCTACGACCACGAGCAGTACTTC.

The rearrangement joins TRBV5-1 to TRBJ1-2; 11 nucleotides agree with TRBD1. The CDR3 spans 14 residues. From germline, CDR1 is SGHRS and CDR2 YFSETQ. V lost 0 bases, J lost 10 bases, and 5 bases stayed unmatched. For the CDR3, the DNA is TGCGCCAGCAGCTTGGACGGACAGGGGGCCGTCTACACCTTC. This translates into CASSLDGQGAVYTF.

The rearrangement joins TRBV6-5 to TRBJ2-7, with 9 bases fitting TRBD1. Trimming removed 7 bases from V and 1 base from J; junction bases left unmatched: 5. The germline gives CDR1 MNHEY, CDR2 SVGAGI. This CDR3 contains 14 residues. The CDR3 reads CASKDRGGSYEQYF. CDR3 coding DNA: TGTGCCAGCAAGGACAGGGGAGGTTCCTACGAGCAGTACTTC.

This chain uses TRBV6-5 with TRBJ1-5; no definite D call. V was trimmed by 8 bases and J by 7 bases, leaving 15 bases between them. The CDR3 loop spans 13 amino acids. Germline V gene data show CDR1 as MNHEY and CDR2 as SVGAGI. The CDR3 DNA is TGTGCCAGCTTTTCAGGTTTGTACCAGCCCCAGCATTTT. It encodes CASFSGLYQPQHF.

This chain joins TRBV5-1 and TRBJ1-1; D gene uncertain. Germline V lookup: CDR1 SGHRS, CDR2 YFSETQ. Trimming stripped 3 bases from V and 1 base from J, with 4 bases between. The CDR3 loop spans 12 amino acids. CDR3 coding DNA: TGCGCCAGCAGCTCCGGGAACACTGAAGCTTTCTTT. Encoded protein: CASSSGNTEAFF.

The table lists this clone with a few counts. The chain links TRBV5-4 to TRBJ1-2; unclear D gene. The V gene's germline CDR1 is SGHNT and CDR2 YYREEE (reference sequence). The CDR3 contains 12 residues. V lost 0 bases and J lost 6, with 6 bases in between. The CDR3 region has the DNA TGTGCCAGCAGCTTGGGGCGGGATGGCTACACCTTC. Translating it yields CASSLGRDGYTF. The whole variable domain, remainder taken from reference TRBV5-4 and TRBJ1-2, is ETGVTQSPTHLIKTRGQQVTLRCSSQSGHNTVSWYQQALGQGPQFIFQYYREEENGRGNFPPRFSGLQFPNYSSELNVNALELDDSALYLCASSLGRDGYTFGSGTRLTVV.

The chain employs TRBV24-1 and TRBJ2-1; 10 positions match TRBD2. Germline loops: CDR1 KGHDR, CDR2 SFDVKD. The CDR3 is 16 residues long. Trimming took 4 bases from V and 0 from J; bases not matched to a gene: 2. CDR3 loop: CATSDLAGGSYNEQFF. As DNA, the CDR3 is TGTGCCACCAGTGACTTAGCGGGAGGCTCCTACAATGAGCAGTTCTTC.

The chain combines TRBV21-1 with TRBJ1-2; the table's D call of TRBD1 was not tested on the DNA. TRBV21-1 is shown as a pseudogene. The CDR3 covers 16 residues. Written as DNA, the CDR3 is TGTGCCAGCAGCAAATCAGGGACAGGGACTGGGACTGGCTACACCTTC. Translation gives CASSKSGTGTGTGYTF.

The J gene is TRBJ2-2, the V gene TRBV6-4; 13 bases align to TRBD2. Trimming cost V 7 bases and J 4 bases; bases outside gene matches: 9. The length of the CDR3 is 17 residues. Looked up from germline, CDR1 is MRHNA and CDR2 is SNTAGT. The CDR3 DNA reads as TGTGCCAGCACCAGGACTAGCGGGAGATTGGTCACCGGGGAGCTGTTTTTT. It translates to CASTRTSGRLVTGELFF.

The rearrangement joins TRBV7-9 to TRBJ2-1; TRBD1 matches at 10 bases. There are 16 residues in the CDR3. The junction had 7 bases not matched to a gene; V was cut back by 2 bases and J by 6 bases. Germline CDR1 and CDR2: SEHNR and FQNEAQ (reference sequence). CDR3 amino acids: CASSLLDRGPGNEQFF. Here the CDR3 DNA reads TGTGCCAGCAGCTTACTCGACAGGGGGCCTGGCAATGAGCAGTTCTTC.

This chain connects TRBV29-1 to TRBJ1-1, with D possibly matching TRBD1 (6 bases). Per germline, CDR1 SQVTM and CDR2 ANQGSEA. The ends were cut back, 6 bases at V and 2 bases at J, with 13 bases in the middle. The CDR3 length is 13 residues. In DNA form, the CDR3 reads TGCAGCGTGGTTTTGACAGGAAACACTGAAGCTTTCTTT. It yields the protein CSVVLTGNTEAFF.